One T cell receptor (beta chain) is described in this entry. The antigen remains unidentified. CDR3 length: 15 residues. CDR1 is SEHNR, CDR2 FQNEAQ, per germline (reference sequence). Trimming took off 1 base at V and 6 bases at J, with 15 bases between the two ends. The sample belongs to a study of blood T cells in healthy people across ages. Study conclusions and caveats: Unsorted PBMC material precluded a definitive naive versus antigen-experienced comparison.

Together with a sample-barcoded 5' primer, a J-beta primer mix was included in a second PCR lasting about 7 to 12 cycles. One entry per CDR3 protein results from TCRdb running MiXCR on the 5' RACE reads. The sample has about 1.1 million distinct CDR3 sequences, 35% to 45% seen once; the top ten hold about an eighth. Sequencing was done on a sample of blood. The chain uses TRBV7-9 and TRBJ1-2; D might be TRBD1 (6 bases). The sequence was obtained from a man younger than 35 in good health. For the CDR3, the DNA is TGTGCCAGCAGCTTAGAACAGGGCACTTTTAATGGCTACACCTTC. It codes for CASSLEQGTFNGYTF.